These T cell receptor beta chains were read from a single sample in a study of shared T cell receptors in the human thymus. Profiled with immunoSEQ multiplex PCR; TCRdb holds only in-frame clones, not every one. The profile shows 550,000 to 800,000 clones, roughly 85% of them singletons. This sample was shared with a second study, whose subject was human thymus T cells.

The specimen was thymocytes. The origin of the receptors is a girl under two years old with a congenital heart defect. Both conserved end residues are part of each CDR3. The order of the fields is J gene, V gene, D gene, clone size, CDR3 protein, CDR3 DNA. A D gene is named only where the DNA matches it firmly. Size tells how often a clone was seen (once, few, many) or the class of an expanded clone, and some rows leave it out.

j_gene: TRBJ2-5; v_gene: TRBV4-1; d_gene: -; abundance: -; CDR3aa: CASSQGVSAGPPHLQETQYF; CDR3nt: TGCGCCAGCAGCCAAGGGGTATCGGCAGGGCCCCCGCATCTACAAGAGACCCAGTACTTC
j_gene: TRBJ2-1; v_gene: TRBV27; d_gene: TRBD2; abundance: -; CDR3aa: CASSSYSQLAGVNNEQFF; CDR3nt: TGTGCCAGCAGTAGCTACTCACAACTAGCGGGGGTCAACAATGAGCAGTTCTTC
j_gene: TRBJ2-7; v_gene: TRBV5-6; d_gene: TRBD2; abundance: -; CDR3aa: CASSPPRTSGASYEQYF; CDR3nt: TGTGCCAGCAGCCCACCTCGGACTAGCGGGGCGTCCTACGAGCAGTACTTC
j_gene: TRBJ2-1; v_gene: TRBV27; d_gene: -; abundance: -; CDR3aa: CASSFRGAGYNEQFF; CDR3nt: TGTGCCAGCAGTTTTAGAGGCGCGGGGTACAATGAGCAGTTCTTC
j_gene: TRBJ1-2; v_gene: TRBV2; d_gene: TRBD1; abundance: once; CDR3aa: CASSDAGTGGMVGYTF; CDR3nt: TGTGCCAGCAGTGACGCCGGGACAGGGGGAATGGTCGGCTACACCTTC
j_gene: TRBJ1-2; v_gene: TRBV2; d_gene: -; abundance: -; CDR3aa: CASISTEEGYGYTF; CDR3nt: TGTGCCAGCATTTCGACAGAGGAGGGCTATGGCTACACCTTC
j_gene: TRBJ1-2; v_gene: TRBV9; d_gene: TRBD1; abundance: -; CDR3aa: CASSWTDRGLPYPYGYTF; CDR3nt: TGTGCCAGCAGCTGGACGGACAGGGGCCTTCCCTATCCTTATGGCTACACCTTC
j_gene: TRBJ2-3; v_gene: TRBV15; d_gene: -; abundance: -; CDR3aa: CATSRGLGDGYTQYF; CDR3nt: TGTGCCACCAGCAGGGGACTGGGCGACGGGTATACGCAGTATTTT
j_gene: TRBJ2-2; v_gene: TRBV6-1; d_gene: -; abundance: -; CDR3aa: CASSEDFPELIPGELFF; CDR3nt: TGTGCCAGCAGTGAAGATTTCCCGGAGTTAATACCGGGGGAGCTGTTTTTT
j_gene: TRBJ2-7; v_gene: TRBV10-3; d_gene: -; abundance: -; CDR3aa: CAISPNDTNEGDEQYF; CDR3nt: TGTGCCATCAGTCCAAACGACACCAACGAGGGGGACGAGCAGTACTTC
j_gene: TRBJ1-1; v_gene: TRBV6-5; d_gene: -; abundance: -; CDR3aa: CASSSNTDSNTEAFF; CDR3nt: TGTGCCAGCAGTTCCAACACGGACTCGAACACTGAAGCTTTCTTT
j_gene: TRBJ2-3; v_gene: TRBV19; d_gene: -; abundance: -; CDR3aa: CASTTSDTQYF; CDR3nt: TGTGCCAGTACCACTTCAGATACGCAGTATTTT
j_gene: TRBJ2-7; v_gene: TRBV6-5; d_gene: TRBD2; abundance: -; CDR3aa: CASSYDLDGGSREQYF; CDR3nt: TGTGCCAGCAGTTATGATCTAGACGGGGGGTCTAGGGAGCAGTACTTC
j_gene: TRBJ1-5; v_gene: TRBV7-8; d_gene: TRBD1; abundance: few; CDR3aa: CASSFGRGPGNQPQHF; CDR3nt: TGTGCCAGCAGCTTTGGTAGGGGGCCTGGCAATCAGCCCCAGCATTTT
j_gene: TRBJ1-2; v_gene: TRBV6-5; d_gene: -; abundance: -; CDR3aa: CASSYSTVCGYTF; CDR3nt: TGTGCCAGCAGTTACTCCACTGTCTGTGGCTACACCTTC
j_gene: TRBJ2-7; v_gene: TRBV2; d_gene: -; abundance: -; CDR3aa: CASSPLLVRYEQYF; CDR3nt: TGTGCCAGCAGTCCCCTACTAGTACGCTACGAGCAGTACTTC
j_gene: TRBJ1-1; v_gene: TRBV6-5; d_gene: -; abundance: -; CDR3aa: CASRESGTSNTEAFF; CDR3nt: TGTGCCAGCAGGGAGAGCGGGACATCGAACACTGAAGCTTTCTTT
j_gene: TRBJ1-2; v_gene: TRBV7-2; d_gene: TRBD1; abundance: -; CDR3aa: CASSLQDRDYGYTF; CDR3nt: TGTGCCAGCAGCTTACAAGACAGGGACTATGGCTACACCTTC
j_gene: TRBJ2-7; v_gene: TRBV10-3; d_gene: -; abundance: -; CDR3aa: CAISDPQGTSYEQYF; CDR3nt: TGTGCCATCAGTGATCCCCAGGGGACCTCCTACGAGCAGTACTTC
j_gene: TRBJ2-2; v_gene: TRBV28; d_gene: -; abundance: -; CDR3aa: CATKTGHRTTGELFF; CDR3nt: TGTGCCACCAAGACGGGACACAGAACCACCGGGGAGCTGTTTTTT
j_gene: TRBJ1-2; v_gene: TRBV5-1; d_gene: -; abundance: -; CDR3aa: CASSLEDSLYGYTF; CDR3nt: TGCGCCAGCAGCTTGGAGGACAGCCTCTATGGCTACACCTTC
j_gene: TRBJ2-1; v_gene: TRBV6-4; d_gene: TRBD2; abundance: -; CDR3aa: CASSDGEGYNEQFF; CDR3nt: TGTGCCAGCAGTGACGGGGAGGGCTACAATGAGCAGTTCTTC
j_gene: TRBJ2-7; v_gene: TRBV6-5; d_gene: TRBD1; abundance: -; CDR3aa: CASSCDRDPYEQYF; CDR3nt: TGTGCCAGCAGTTGCGACAGGGATCCCTACGAGCAGTACTTC
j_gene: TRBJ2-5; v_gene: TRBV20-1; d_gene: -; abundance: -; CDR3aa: CSARTEETQYF; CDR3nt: TGCAGTGCTAGAACGGAAGAGACCCAGTACTTC
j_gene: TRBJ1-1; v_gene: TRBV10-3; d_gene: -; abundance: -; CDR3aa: CAINWRVNTEAFF; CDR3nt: TGTGCCATCAACTGGAGGGTGAACACTGAAGCTTTCTTT
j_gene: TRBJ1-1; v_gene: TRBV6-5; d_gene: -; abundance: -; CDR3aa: CATYSRVPYTEAFF; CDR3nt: TGTGCCACTTACTCCAGGGTGCCCTACACTGAAGCTTTCTTT
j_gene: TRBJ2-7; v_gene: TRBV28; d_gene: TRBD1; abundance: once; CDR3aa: CASRQGPAYEQYF; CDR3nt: TGTGCCAGCCGACAGGGGCCGGCCTACGAGCAGTACTTC
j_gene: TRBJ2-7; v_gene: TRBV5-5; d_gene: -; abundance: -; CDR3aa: CASSLFSGADYYEQYF; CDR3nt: TGTGCCAGCAGCTTATTTTCAGGGGCCGATTACTACGAGCAGTACTTC
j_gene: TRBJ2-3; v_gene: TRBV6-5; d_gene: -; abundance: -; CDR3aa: CASSYSFGGPDTQYF; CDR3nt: TGTGCCAGCAGTTACTCGTTCGGGGGGCCAGATACGCAGTATTTT
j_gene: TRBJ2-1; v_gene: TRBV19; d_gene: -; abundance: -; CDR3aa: CASSIWGSGFAYNEQFF; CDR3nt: TGTGCCAGTAGTATCTGGGGTTCGGGGTTCGCCTACAATGAGCAGTTCTTC
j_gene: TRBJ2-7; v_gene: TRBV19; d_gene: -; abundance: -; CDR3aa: CATPTSSGGRGWAYEQYF; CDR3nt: TGTGCCACTCCTACCTCATCGGGTGGCAGAGGCTGGGCCTACGAGCAGTACTTC
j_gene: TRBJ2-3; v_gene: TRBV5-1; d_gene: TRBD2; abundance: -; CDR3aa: CASSLALAGGYSADTQYF; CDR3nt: TGCGCCAGCAGCTTGGCCCTAGCGGGGGGCTATAGTGCAGATACGCAGTATTTT
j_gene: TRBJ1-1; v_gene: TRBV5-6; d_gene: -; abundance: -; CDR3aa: CASSWGRQYGLRNTEAFF; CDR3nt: TGTGCCAGCAGCTGGGGCAGGCAGTATGGCCTTCGGAACACTGAAGCTTTCTTT
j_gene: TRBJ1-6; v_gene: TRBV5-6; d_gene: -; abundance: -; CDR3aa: CASSLTGSSYNSPLHF; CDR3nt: TGTGCCAGCAGCTTGACAGGTAGCTCCTATAATTCACCCCTCCACTTT
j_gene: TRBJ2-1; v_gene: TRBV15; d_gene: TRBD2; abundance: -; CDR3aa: CATSRDSRTSGGGSYNEQFF; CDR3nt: TGTGCCACCAGCAGAGATTCCAGGACTAGCGGGGGGGGCTCCTACAATGAGCAGTTCTTC
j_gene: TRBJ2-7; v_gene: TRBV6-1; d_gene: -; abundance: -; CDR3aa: CASTWPAEDSCEQYF; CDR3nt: TGTGCCAGCACCTGGCCAGCGGAGGACTCTTGCGAGCAGTACTTC
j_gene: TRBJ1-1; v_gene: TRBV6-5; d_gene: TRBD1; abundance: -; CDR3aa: CASSRRDRGNTEAFF; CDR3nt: TGTGCCAGCAGTCGCCGGGACAGGGGCAACACTGAAGCTTTCTTT
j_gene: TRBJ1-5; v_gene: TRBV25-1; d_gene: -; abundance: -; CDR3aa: CASLGGLGSNQPQHF; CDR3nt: TGTGCCAGCCTGGGAGGGTTGGGGAGCAATCAGCCCCAGCATTTT
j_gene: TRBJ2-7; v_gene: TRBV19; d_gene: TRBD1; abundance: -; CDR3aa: CASSITGQGMGEQYF; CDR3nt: TGTGCCAGTAGTATTACGGGACAGGGTATGGGCGAGCAGTACTTC
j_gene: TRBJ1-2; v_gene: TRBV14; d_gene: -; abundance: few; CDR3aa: CASSQLTGRAEGGALYGYTF; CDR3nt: TGTGCCAGCAGCCAACTCACGGGCAGGGCCGAGGGAGGGGCCCTCTATGGCTACACCTTC
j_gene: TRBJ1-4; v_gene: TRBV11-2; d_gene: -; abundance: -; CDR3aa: CASSLTAIFATNEKLFF; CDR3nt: TGTGCCAGCAGCTTAACAGCAATCTTTGCAACTAATGAAAAACTGTTTTTT
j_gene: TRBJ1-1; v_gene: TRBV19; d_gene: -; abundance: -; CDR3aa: CASSIDPRAPEAFF; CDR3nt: TGTGCCAGTAGTATAGATCCCAGGGCCCCTGAAGCTTTCTTT
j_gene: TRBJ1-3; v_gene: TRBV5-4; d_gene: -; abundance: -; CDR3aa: CASSLGAGNTIYF; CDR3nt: TGTGCCAGCAGCTTAGGAGCTGGAAACACCATATATTTT
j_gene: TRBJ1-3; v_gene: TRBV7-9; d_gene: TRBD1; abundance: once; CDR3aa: CASSLAGTGSGNTIYF; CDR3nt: TGTGCCAGCAGCTTAGCGGGGACAGGGTCTGGAAACACCATATATTTT
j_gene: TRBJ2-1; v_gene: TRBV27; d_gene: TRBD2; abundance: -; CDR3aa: CASLSGGVNNEQFF; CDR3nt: TGTGCCAGCCTTAGCGGGGGGGTAAACAATGAGCAGTTCTTC
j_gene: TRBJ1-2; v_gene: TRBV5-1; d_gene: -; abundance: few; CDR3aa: CASSFKNRDGYTF; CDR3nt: TGCGCCAGCAGCTTTAAAAACAGGGATGGCTACACCTTC
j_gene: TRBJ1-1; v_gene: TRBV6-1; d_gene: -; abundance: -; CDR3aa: CASSEAAQGMGTEAFF; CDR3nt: TGTGCCAGCAGTGAAGCAGCTCAGGGGATGGGTACTGAAGCTTTCTTT